The 21 T cell receptor beta chains below all came from one sample that was sequenced in a study of control samples from healthy donors and cancer patients. Generated by immunoSEQ multiplex PCR, the TCRdb table keeps only in-frame clones and is missing some. The sample includes approximately 190,000 clones. What was sequenced was blood. These receptors were obtained from a woman aged 30 to 39 in good health.

CDR3 residues: CASTGGRNQPQHF. In nucleotides, the CDR3 is TGTGCCAGTACGGGGGGGCGTAATCAGCCCCAGCATTTT. The chain joins TRBV19 to TRBJ1-5, with a possible D match to TRBD1 (6 bases). Trimming left V 7 bases short and J 4 bases short, with 11 bases between. The CDR3 length is 13 residues. Germline lookup yields CDR1 LNHDA and CDR2 SQIVND (reference sequence).

The rearrangement joins TRBV2 to TRBJ1-5; maybe TRBD1 (5 bases). This CDR3 contains 15 residues. With 4 bases removed from V and 2 bases from J, the gap between germline ends came to 12 bases. Per the germline V gene, CDR1 is SNHLY and CDR2 is FYNNEI. CDR3 sequence: CASSVSGTGNQPQHF. CDR3 nucleotides: TGTGCCAGCAGTGTTTCCGGGACGGGCAATCAGCCCCAGCATTTT.

Regarding this clone: Other DNA variants within this sample encode the same CDR3. This chain connects TRBV5-1 to TRBJ1-6; a weak D match, TRBD1 (5 bases). Germline V gene lookup returns CDR1 SGHRS and CDR2 YFSETQ. The ends were cut back, 0 bases at V and 7 bases at J, with 5 bases in the middle. The CDR3 totals 13 residues. The CDR3 reads CASSLGGNSPLHF. The CDR3 coding sequence is TGCGCCAGCAGCTTGGGGGGCAATTCACCCCTCCACTTT. Combining the CDR3 with reference TRBV5-1 and TRBJ1-6 gives the whole variable domain KAGVTQTPRYLIKTRGQQVTLSCSPISGHRSVSWYQQTPGQGLQFLFEYFSETQRNKGNFPGRFSGRQFSNSRSEMNVSTLELGDSALYLCASSLGGNSPLHFGNGTRLTVT.

This sequence joins TRBV28 and TRBJ1-2; D not certain. This CDR3 contains 15 residues. Between the trimmed V and J ends, which lost 6 bases and 4 bases, there was a span of 18 bases. Germline assignment: CDR1 MDHEN and CDR2 SYDVKM. CDR3 coding DNA: TGTGCCAGCAGCCCGGCCGCGGTCTCGGCCTATGGCTACACCTTC. Its protein is CASSPAAVSAYGYTF.

The DNA for the CDR3 is TGTGCCAGCAGCCTAGGATCAAATGAAAAACTGTTTTTT. Its translation is CASSLGSNEKLFF. The rearrangement joins TRBV7-9 to TRBJ1-4; the D is unclear. Trimming took 5 bases from V and 5 from J, leaving 9 bases between them. CDR3 size: 13 residues. Germline CDR1 and CDR2: SEHNR and FQNEAQ (reference sequence).

This chain uses TRBV6-1 with TRBJ1-6, with D maybe TRBD1 (5 bases). Germline V gene sequence: CDR1 MNHNS, CDR2 SASEGT. Trimming took off 2 bases at V and 9 bases at J, with 23 bases between the two ends. The CDR3 has 18 residues. The CDR3 DNA sequence: TGTGCCAGCAGTGAACCCGGGACTTTTACGGGTACGGGTTCACCCCTCCACTTT. Protein product: CASSEPGTFTGTGSPLHF.

The gene calls are TRBV14 and TRBJ2-5, with TRBD2 matching 7 bases. With V trimmed by 1 base and J by 3 bases, 5 bases remained unmatched. The CDR3 loop spans 15 amino acids. Per the germline V gene, CDR1 is SGHDN and CDR2 is FVKESK. The CDR3 DNA follows: TGTGCCAGCAGCCAAGTGCGGGGGTTTAAAGAGACCCAGTACTTC. Amino acid sequence: CASSQVRGFKETQYF.

The chain employs TRBV29-1 and TRBJ1-3; D is unresolved. From germline, CDR1 is SQVTM and CDR2 ANQGSEA. Between the trimmed V and J ends, which lost 4 bases and 4 bases, there was a span of 14 bases. The CDR3 sequence is 14 residues long. DNA for the CDR3: TGCAGCGTTGGGCAGCCGGAACAGGGAAACACCATATATTTT. It encodes CSVGQPEQGNTIYF.

The J gene is TRBJ1-2, the V gene TRBV20-1, with TRBD1 as a possible D gene (6 bases). In germline, CDR1 is DFQATT, CDR2 SNEGSKA (reference sequence). V gave up 6 bases and J gave up 2 bases, with 7 bases separating them. The CDR3 is 11 residues long. The CDR3 loop reads CSAQGNYGYTF. CDR3 coding DNA: TGCAGTGCCCAGGGGAACTATGGCTACACCTTC.

The genes are TRBV6-1 and TRBJ1-5; perhaps TRBD1 as D (5 bases). CDR3 size: 14 residues. The germline V gene has CDR1 MNHNS and CDR2 SASEGT. V shed 1 base and J shed 6 bases, with 10 bases lying between them. CDR3 DNA sequence: TGTGCCAGCAGTGAAGACTTAGACAGTCAGCCCCAGCATTTT. It codes for CASSEDLDSQPQHF.

V and J are TRBV12-3 or TRBV12-4 and TRBJ1-2; D gene uncertain. The CDR3 extends over 13 amino acids. Trimming removed 6 bases at V and 8 bases at J, with 16 bases between. The CDR3 nucleotides read TGTGCCAGCAGCGACCTCAAGGCCTCCGGCTACACCTTC. Its translation: CASSDLKASGYTF.

The rearrangement links TRBV7-9 to TRBJ1-1, with 10 positions matching TRBD1. This CDR3 spans 17 amino acids. Per the germline V gene, CDR1 is SEHNR and CDR2 is FQNEAQ (reference sequence). The junction had 11 bases not matched to a gene; V was cut back by 5 bases and J by 2 bases. The CDR3 loop is CASSLGTGVDLNTEAFF. As DNA, the CDR3 is TGTGCCAGCAGCCTGGGGACAGGGGTCGACCTAAACACTGAAGCTTTCTTT.

The rearrangement links TRBV2 to TRBJ1-3; possibly TRBD1 for D (6 bases). This CDR3 has 15 amino acids. Germline values: CDR1 SNHLY, CDR2 FYNNEI. V was trimmed by 4 bases and J by 2 bases, leaving 12 bases between them. The CDR3 protein is CASSGQGRAGNTIYF. The CDR3 DNA is TGTGCCAGCAGTGGCCAGGGGAGGGCTGGAAACACCATATATTTT.

V gene TRBV5-6 combines with J gene TRBJ2-7, with D perhaps matching TRBD1 (6 bases). This CDR3 has 14 amino acids. The ends were cut back, 3 bases at V and 4 bases at J, with 14 bases in the middle. CDR1 and CDR2 from the germline V gene are SGHDT and YYEEEE. The CDR3 sequence: CASSSRGKGYEQYF. CDR3 DNA sequence: TGTGCCAGCAGCTCCAGGGGAAAGGGATACGAGCAGTACTTC.

The chain has TRBV7-9 and TRBJ2-5, with TRBD2 matching 8 bases. The V gene's germline CDR1 is SEHNR and CDR2 FQNEAQ (reference sequence). This CDR3 contains 15 residues. The ends lost 6 bases at V and 1 base at J; junction bases unmatched: 7. For the CDR3, the DNA is TGTGCCAGCAGATTTAGCGGGGTGAGCCAAGAGACCCAGTACTTC. Protein product: CASRFSGVSQETQYF.

This rearrangement joins TRBV7-8 to TRBJ2-7; D is unclear. Trimming shortened V by 5 bases and J by 4 bases, and 9 bases separated the two germline ends. This CDR3 spans 12 amino acids. From germline, CDR1 is SGHVS and CDR2 FQNEAQ. The CDR3 DNA reads as TGTGCCAGCAGCATCGCCAGTTACGAGCAGTACTTC. Its translation is CASSIASYEQYF. The variable domain in full, completed from reference TRBV7-8 and TRBJ2-7, reads GAGVSQSPRYKVAKRGQDVALRCDPISGHVSLFWYQQALGQGPEFLTYFQNEAQLDKSGLPSDRFFAERPEGSVSTLKIQRTQQEDSAVYLCASSIASYEQYFGPGTRLTVT.

The V gene is TRBV28, the J gene TRBJ2-3; D is possibly TRBD1 or TRBD2 (5 bases each). The germline V and J ends were trimmed by 3 bases and 5 bases, with 12 bases remaining between them. The V gene's germline CDR1 is MDHEN and CDR2 SYDVKM. The CDR3 is 14 residues long. The CDR3 region is CASSFLWDVDTQYF. In DNA, the CDR3 is TGTGCCAGCAGTTTTTTATGGGACGTAGATACGCAGTATTTT.

This rearrangement joins TRBV18 to TRBJ1-4; D might be TRBD1 (6 bases). V dropped 5 bases and J dropped 7 bases, with 11 bases sitting between them. This CDR3 is 13 amino acids long. CDR1 and CDR2 (germline): KGHSH, LQKENI. CDR3 nucleotide sequence: TGTGCCAGCTCAATACAGGGAAGTGAAAAACTGTTTTTT. Its translation: CASSIQGSEKLFF.

The gene calls are TRBV28 and TRBJ1-2; no firm D call. The ends were cut back, 4 bases at V and 2 bases at J, with 8 bases in the middle. Germline CDR1 reads MDHEN; CDR2 reads SYDVKM. CDR3 size: 13 residues. CDR3 bases: TGTGCCAGCAGTTCTTATACCAACTATGGCTACACCTTC. It is translated as CASSSYTNYGYTF.

The CDR3 nucleotides are TGTGCCAGCAGTTTGCAGACGGCTGAAGCTTTCTTT. Translation gives CASSLQTAEAFF. V usage is TRBV28 and J usage is TRBJ1-1; the D is unclear. V dropped 3 bases and J dropped 6 bases, with 8 bases sitting between them. This CDR3 comprises 12 residues. CDR1 is MDHEN and CDR2 is SYDVKM in the germline V gene.

The chain carries TRBV3-1 (or the pseudogene TRBV3-2) and TRBJ2-5; D might be TRBD1 (5 bases). Deletions cut 4 bases from V and 2 bases from J, with 23 bases between. CDR1 LGHDT and CDR2 YNNKEL come from the germline V gene (reference sequence). CDR3 length: 18 amino acids. The CDR3 nucleotides are TGTGCCAGCAGCCGCCAAGGATCAGGCAGGGCGTTACAAGAGACCCAGTACTTC. This sequence encodes CASSRQGSGRALQETQYF.